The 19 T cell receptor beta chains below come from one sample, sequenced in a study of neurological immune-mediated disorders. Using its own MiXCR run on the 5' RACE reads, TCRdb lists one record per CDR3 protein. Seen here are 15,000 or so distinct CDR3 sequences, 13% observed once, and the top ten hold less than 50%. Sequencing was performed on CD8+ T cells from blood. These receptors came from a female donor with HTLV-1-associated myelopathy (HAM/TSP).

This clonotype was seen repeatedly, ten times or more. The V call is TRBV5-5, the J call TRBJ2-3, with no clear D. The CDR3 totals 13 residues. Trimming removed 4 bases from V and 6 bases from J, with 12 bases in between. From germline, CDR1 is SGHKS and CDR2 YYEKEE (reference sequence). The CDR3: CASSPTRFDTQYF. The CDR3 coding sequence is TGTGCCAGCAGCCCAACCCGCTTTGATACGCAGTATTTT.

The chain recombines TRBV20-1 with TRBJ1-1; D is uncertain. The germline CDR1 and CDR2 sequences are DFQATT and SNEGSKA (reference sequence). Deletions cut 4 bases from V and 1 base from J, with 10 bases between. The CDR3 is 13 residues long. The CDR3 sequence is CSATYHSNTEAFF. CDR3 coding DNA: TGCAGTGCTACATACCACTCGAACACTGAAGCTTTCTTT.

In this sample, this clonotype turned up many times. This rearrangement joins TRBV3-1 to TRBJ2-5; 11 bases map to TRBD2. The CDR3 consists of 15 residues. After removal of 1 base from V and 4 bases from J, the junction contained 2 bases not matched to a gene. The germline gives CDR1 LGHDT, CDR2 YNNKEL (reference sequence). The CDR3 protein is CASSQGLAGGETQYF. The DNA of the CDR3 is TGTGCCAGCAGCCAAGGGCTAGCGGGAGGAGAGACCCAGTACTTC.

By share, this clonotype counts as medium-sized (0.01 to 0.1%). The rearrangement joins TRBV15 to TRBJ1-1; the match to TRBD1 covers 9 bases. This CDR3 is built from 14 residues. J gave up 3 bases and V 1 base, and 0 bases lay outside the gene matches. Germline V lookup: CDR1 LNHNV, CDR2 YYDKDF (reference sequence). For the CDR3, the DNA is TGTGCCACCAGCAGAGGGACAGGGGACACTGAAGCTTTCTTT. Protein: CATSRGTGDTEAFF.

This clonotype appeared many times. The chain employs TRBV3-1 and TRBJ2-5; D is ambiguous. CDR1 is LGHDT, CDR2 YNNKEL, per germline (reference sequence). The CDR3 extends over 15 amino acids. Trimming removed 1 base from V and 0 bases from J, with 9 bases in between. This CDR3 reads CASSQVDMYQETQYF. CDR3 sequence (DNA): TGTGCCAGCAGCCAAGTTGACATGTACCAAGAGACCCAGTACTTC.

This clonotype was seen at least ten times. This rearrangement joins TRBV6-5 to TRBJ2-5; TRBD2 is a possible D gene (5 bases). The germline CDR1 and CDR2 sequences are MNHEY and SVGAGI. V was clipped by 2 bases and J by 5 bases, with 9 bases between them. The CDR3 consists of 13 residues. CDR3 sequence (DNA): TGTGCCAGCAGTTACGAGGGCGACGAGACCCAGTACTTC. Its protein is CASSYEGDETQYF.

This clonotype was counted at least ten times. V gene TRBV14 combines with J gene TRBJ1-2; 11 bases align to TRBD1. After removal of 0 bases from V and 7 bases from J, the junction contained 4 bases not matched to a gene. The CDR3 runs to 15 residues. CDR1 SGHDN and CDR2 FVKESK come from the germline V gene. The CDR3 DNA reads TGTGCCAGCAGCCAAGATAGGGGACAGGGGGTTGGCTACACCTTC. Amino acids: CASSQDRGQGVGYTF.

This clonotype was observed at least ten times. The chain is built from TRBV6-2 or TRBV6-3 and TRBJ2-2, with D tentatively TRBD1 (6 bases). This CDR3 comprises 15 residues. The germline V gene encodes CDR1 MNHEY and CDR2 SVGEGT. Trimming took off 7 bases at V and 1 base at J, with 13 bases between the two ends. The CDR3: CASTDRPENTGELFF. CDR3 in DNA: TGTGCCAGCACCGACAGGCCGGAGAACACCGGGGAGCTGTTTTTT.

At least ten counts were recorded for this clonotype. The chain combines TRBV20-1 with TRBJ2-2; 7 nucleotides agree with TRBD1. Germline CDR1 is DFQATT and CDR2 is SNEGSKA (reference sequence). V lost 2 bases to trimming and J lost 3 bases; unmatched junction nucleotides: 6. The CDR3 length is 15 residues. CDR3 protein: CSARKPGQDTGELFF. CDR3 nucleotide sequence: TGCAGTGCTAGAAAACCCGGACAGGACACCGGGGAGCTGTTTTTT.

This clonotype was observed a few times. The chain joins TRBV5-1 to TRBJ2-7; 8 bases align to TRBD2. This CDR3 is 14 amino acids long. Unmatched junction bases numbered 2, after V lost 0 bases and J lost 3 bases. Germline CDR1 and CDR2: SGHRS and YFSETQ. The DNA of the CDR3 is TGCGCCAGCAGCTTGGTCAGCGGGAGCTACGAGCAGTACTTC. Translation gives CASSLVSGSYEQYF.

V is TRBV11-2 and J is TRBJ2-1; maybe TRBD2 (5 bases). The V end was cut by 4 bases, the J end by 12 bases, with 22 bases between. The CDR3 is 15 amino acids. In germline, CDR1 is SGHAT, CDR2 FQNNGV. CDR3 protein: CASSSFSANTGVQFF. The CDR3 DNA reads TGTGCCAGCAGCTCCTTTTCCGCGAACACCGGGGTGCAGTTCTTC.

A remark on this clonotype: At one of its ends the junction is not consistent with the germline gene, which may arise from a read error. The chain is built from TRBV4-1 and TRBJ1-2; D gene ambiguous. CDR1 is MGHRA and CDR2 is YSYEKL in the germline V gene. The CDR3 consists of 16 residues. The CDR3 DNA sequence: TGCTCCAGCAGCCAAGATGTGTGGGGAGGAGGGTATGGCTACACCTTC. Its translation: CSSSQDVWGGGYGYTF.

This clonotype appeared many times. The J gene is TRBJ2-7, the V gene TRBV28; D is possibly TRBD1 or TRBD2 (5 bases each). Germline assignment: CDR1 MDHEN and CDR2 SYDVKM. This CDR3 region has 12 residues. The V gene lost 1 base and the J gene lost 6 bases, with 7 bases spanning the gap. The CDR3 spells CASSLYGAEQYF. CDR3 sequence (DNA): TGTGCCAGCAGTTTATACGGGGCCGAGCAGTACTTC.

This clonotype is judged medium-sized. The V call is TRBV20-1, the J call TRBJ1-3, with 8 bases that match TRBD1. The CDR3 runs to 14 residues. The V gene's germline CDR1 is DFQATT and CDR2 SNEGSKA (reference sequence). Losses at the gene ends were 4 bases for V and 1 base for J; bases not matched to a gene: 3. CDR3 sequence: CSAKRTGSGNTIYF. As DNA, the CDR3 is TGCAGTGCTAAAAGGACAGGGTCTGGAAACACCATATATTTT.

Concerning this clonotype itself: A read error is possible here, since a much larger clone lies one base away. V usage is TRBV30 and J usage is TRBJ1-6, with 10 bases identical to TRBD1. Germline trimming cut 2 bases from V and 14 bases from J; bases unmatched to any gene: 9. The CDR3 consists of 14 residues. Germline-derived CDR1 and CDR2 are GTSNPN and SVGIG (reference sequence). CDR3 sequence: CAWSSGTGVSTLHF. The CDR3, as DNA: TGTGCCTGGAGTTCCGGGACAGGGGTATCAACCCTCCACTTT.

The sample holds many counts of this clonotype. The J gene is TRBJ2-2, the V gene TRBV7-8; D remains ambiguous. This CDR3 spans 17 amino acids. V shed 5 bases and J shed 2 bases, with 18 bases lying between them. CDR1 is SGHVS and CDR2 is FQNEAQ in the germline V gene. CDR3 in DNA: TGTGCCAGCAGCCAATATACGGGCAGCTACAACACCGGGGAGCTGTTTTTT. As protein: CASSQYTGSYNTGELFF.

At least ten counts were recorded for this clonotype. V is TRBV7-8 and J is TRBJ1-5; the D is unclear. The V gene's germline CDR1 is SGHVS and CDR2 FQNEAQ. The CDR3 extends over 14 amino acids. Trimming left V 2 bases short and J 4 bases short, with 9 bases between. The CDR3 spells CASSLRSENQPQHF. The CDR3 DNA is TGTGCCAGCAGCTTACGTTCAGAGAATCAGCCCCAGCATTTT.

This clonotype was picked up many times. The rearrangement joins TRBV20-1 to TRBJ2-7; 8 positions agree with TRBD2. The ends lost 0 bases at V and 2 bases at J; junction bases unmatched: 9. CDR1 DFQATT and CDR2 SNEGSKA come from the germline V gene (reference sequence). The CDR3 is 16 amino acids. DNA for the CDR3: TGCAGTGCTAGAGAGAGGGGAGGGACTAGAGCCTACGAGCAGTACTTC. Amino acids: CSARERGGTRAYEQYF.

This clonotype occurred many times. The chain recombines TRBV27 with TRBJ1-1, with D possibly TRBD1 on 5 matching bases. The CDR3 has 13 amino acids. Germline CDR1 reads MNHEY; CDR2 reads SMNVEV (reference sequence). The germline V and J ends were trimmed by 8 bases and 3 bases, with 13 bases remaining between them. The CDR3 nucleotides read TGTGCCAGCTGGGGGTACGGGGACACTGAAGCTTTCTTT. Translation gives CASWGYGDTEAFF.